This record concerns one TCR beta chain sequence. This sample was included in a study of tumor-infiltrating lymphocytes in localized non-small cell lung cancer. Germline V gene sequence: CDR1 MNHEY, CDR2 SVGAGI. The CDR3 is made up of 14 amino acids. Between the trimmed V and J ends, which lost 0 bases and 4 bases, there was a span of 8 bases. Data came from immunoSEQ multiplex PCR; TCRdb stores just in-frame clones and leaves some out. The sample includes 15,000 to 20,000 clones, about 69% of them seen just once. This chain joins TRBV6-5 and TRBJ2-3, with unresolved D. This sequence was found in a human donor with non-small cell lung cancer. Sequenced sample: lung tumor tissue. CDR3 nucleotide sequence: TGTGCCAGCAGTTACTCCCTAGAGCCAGATACGCAGTATTTT. It specifies CASSYSLEPDTQYF.